Listed below are T cell receptor beta chains from one sample, sequenced in a study of T-cell reconstitution after alpha-beta-depleted transplantation in children. Each CDR3 protein gets one entry after TCRdb re-called the PCR reads with MiXCR. Among fewer than 750,000 distinct CDR3 sequences listed, around 27% were seen once. This material consisted of PBMCs, taken before TCRalphabeta/CD19-depleted stem cell transplant. The receptors come from a boy under three years old with Wiskott-Aldrich syndrome, due to receive a stem cell transplant. The CDR3 runs from the conserved cysteine through the conserved F or W. The D gene is left open where the match is weak. For some rows the clone size is stated as once, few or many, or as a class when expanded; others skip it.

size	V	D	J	CDR3	DNA
-	TRBV25-1	TRBD1	TRBJ1-3	CASNPWDRDKNTIYF	TGTGCCAGCAATCCCTGGGACAGGGACAAGAACACCATATATTTT
few	TRBV4-2	TRBD2	TRBJ2-1	CASSQDQRGGNEQFF	TGTGCCAGCAGCCAAGATCAGCGGGGGGGAAATGAGCAGTTCTTC
few	TRBV29-1	-	TRBJ2-5	CSVDVGGQGGETQYF	TGCAGCGTTGATGTGGGCGGGCAGGGGGGAGAGACCCAGTACTTC
-	TRBV18	TRBD1	TRBJ1-1	CASSPSQGDTEAFF	TGTGCCAGCTCACCGTCCCAGGGGGACACTGAAGCTTTCTTT
once	TRBV6-1	-	TRBJ2-7	CASRLDLGGEQYF	TGTGCCAGCCGGTTGGATTTGGGAGGCGAGCAGTACTTC
few	TRBV5-1	TRBD2	TRBJ2-1	CASSFGTSGRASNEQFF	TGCGCCAGCAGCTTCGGGACTAGCGGGAGGGCCTCCAATGAGCAGTTCTTC
few	TRBV28	-	TRBJ2-7	CASSFKGRGSYEQYF	TGTGCCAGCAGTTTTAAGGGTAGAGGATCCTACGAGCAGTACTTC
-	TRBV5-1	-	TRBJ1-1	CASSRYRVTMNTEAFF	TGCGCCAGCAGCAGGTACAGGGTAACCATGAACACTGAAGCTTTCTTT
-	TRBV25-1	TRBD1	TRBJ1-1	CASSARTGVKTEAFF	TGTGCCAGCAGTGCCCGGACAGGAGTGAAAACTGAAGCTTTCTTT
few	TRBV3-1	-	TRBJ2-3	CASSQGPDTQYF	TGTGCCAGCAGCCAAGGCCCAGATACGCAGTATTTT
-	TRBV5-5	-	TRBJ1-2	CASSLTERYGYTF	TGTGCCAGCAGCTTGACAGAGCGCTATGGCTACACCTTC
-	TRBV9	-	TRBJ1-1	CASSVELGAAAFF	TGTGCCAGCAGCGTAGAATTGGGGGCAGCGGCTTTCTTT
-	TRBV20-1	-	TRBJ2-1	CSARLSNEQFF	TGCAGTGCTAGATTGTCCAATGAGCAGTTCTTC
-	TRBV5-1	TRBD1	TRBJ2-5	CASSVTGRKETQYF	TGCGCCAGCAGCGTGACAGGGAGAAAAGAGACCCAGTACTTC
-	TRBV18	-	TRBJ1-5	CASSPALLNQPQHF	TGTGCCAGCTCACCGGCCCTTCTAAATCAGCCCCAGCATTTT
-	TRBV29-1	TRBD2	TRBJ2-1	CSSGGEARLF	TGCAGCTCGGGAGGGGAGGCTCGACTCTTC
-	TRBV20-1	-	TRBJ1-5	CSARSGGGPQHF	TGCAGTGCTAGGTCCGGTGGAGGGCCCCAGCATTTT
-	TRBV10-3	-	TRBJ2-5	CAIALNQETQYF	TGTGCCATCGCCCTGAACCAAGAGACCCAGTACTTC
-	TRBV9	-	TRBJ2-1	CASSVGSSSYNEQFF	TGTGCCAGCAGCGTCGGGAGCAGCTCCTACAATGAGCAGTTCTTC
-	TRBV28	-	TRBJ2-7	CASNGRYSYEQYF	TGTGCCAGCAATGGGCGGTACTCCTACGAGCAGTACTTC
-	TRBV5-1	TRBD1	TRBJ2-7	CASSLRTGGGEQYF	TGCGCCAGCAGCTTGCGGACAGGGGGCGGCGAGCAGTACTTC
-	TRBV12-3/TRBV12-4	TRBD1	TRBJ2-3	CASSLTGKSSTDTQYF	TGTGCCAGCAGTTTGACAGGGAAGAGTAGCACAGATACGCAGTATTTT
few	TRBV7-9	TRBD1	TRBJ1-1	CASSLRAGGLLNTEAFF	TGTGCCAGCAGCTTACGGGCAGGGGGCCTCCTGAACACTGAAGCTTTCTTT
few	TRBV27	-	TRBJ1-5	CASSLSEYSNQPQHF	TGTGCCAGCAGTTTATCCGAGTATAGCAATCAGCCCCAGCATTTT
few	TRBV5-1	-	TRBJ2-3	CASSLAGHYTDTQYF	TGCGCCAGCAGCTTGGCCGGTCACTACACAGATACGCAGTATTTT
few	TRBV24-1	TRBD1	TRBJ2-1	CATSDWDSQQFF	TGTGCCACCAGTGATTGGGACAGCCAGCAGTTCTTC
-	TRBV28	TRBD1	TRBJ2-2	CASSSGQNNMNTGELFF	TGTGCCAGCAGTTCGGGACAGAATAATATGAACACCGGGGAGCTGTTTTTT
-	TRBV12-3/TRBV12-4	-	TRBJ2-1	CASSPYPTYNEQFF	TGTGCCAGCAGTCCCTATCCCACTTACAATGAGCAGTTCTTC
few	TRBV5-1	-	TRBJ1-5	CASSQSGDSNQPQHF	TGCGCCAGCAGCCAATCGGGGGATAGCAATCAGCCCCAGCATTTT
-	TRBV27	TRBD2	TRBJ2-5	CASSLSVLAGVSRETQYF	TGTGCCAGCAGTTTATCGGTTCTAGCGGGAGTGAGTCGGGAGACCCAGTACTTC
once	TRBV12-3/TRBV12-4	-	TRBJ2-1	CASSASPPIYNEQFF	TGTGCCAGCTCAGCTAGCCCACCGATATACAATGAGCAGTTCTTC
-	TRBV24-1	-	TRBJ1-5	CATSGGGLQPQHF	TGTGCCACCAGTGGAGGCGGACTTCAGCCCCAGCATTTT
-	TRBV20-1	-	TRBJ1-2	CSARDRRVTNYGYTF	TGCAGTGCTAGAGATCGGAGAGTTACTAACTATGGCTACACCTTC
-	TRBV12-3/TRBV12-4	TRBD2	TRBJ2-5	CASSSSGESQETQYF	TGTGCCAGCAGTTCTAGCGGAGAATCCCAAGAGACCCAGTACTTC
-	TRBV12-3/TRBV12-4	-	TRBJ1-3	CASSLDGTIYF	TGTGCCAGCAGTTTAGATGGCACCATATATTTT
-	TRBV5-1	TRBD2	TRBJ2-1	CASSLGLGTSYNEQFF	TGCGCCAGCAGCTTGGGACTGGGGACTAGCTACAATGAGCAGTTCTTC